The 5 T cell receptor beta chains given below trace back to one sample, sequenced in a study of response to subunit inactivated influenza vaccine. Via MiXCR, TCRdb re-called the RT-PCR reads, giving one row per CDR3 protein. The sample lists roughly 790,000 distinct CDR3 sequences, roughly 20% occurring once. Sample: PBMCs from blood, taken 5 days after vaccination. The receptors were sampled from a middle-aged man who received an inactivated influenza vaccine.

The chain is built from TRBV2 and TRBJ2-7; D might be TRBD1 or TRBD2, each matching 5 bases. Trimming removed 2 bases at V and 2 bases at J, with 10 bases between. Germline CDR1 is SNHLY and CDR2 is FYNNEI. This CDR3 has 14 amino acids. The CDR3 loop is CASSETRGPYEQYF. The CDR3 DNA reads TGTGCCAGCAGTGAAACGAGGGGACCCTACGAGCAGTACTTC.

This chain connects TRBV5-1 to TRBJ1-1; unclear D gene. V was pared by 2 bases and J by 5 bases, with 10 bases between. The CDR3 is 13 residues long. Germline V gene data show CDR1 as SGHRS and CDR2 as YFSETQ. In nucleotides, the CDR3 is TGCGCCAGCAGCTTAGACGAGGGTACTGAAGCTTTCTTT. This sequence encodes CASSLDEGTEAFF.

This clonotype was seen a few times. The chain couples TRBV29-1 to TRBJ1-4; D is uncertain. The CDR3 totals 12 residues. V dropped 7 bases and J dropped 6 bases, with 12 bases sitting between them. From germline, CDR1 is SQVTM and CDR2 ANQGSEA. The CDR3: CSGRNRDEKLFF. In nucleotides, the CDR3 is TGCAGCGGCCGTAACCGGGATGAAAAACTGTTTTTT.

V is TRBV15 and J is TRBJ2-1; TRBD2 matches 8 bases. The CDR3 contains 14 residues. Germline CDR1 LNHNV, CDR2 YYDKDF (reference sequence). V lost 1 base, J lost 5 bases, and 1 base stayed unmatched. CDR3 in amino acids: CATSRAGGDNEQFF. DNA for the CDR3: TGTGCCACCAGCAGAGCGGGAGGGGACAATGAGCAGTTCTTC.

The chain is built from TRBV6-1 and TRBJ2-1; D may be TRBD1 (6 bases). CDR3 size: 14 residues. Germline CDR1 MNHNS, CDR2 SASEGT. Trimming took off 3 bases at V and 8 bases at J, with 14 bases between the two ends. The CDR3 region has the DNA TGTGCCAGCAGTGACCGGGACATGGGCTATGAGCAGTTCTTC. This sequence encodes CASSDRDMGYEQFF.